This TCR beta chain comes out of a study of cytomegalovirus exposure and HLA in healthy donors. Germline V gene lookup returns CDR1 GTSNPN and CDR2 SVGIG (reference sequence). The J segment lost 3 bases and the V segment lost 1 base, leaving 13 bases of the junction unmatched. CDR3 length equals 17 residues. This PCR relied on a set of 60 Vbeta primers and 13 Jbeta primers. Clones were sequenced by immunoSEQ multiplex PCR, and TCRdb holds only the in-frame ones, with some missing. The sample table sets out 140,000 or so clones. Regarding this clone: Its antigen is currently unknown.

Notes on the study in general: Later on, an analysis found that several of the most significant clusters appeared to be linked to common viral pathogens, which included parvovirus B19. The authors later linked a missense DCLRE1C variant to TCR beta V- and J-gene trimming.

This clonotype originated in a male donor in good health and CMV-seronegative. The rearrangement uses TRBV30 and TRBJ1-2; 8 bases fit TRBD1. The sample consisted of PBMCs. CDR3 loop: CAWSGSSDRGKYYGYTF. The CDR3 DNA reads as TGTGCCTGGAGTGGATCCTCCGACAGGGGCAAGTACTATGGCTACACCTTC.